Sequencing of this TCR beta chain was carried out in a study of vaccination and CD4 T cells after COVID-19. About the study: Overlapping SARS-CoV-2, HCoV-NL63, HCoV-OC43 and HCoV-229E spike peptides were used to stimulate cells.

Worth noting for this clonotype: The antigen remains unidentified.

Treatment defined: roughly 10-day PBMC culture with coronavirus spike peptide pools or control peptides (ViraFEST assay). The Oncomine TCR Beta short-read assay sequenced DNA from cultured CD4+ T cells. DNA came from CD4+ T cells after culture. TCRdb re-called the PCR reads with MiXCR, one entry per CDR3 protein. Seen here are 10,000 or so distinct CDR3 sequences, approximately 55% observed once, and the top ten hold 33%. Germline V gene sequence: CDR1 WNHNN, CDR2 SYGVQD (reference sequence). CDR3 length: 13 residues. J gave up 5 bases and V 10 bases, and 9 bases lay outside the gene matches. This chain links TRBV10-1 with TRBJ2-5; 8 bases line up with TRBD1. The specimen was CD4+ T cells from blood, cultured in vitro. This clonotype originated in a human donor who had recovered from COVID-19. The CDR3 region has the DNA TGCGCCACCGGACAGGGAGGATTGGAGACCCAGTACTTC. The encoded protein is CATGQGGLETQYF.